This T cell receptor beta chain was sequenced for a study of blood T cell repertoires in COVID-19 (dated by TCRdb to 2020 to 2021). Turning to the overall study: Samples covering the acute and convalescent phases of COVID-19 were provided by collaborators in the United States, Italy and Spain. Sample metadata almost always included a de-identified subject ID, COVID-19 status, age in years and sex. The prospective study material was composed of cDNA or gDNA derived from T cells, B-cell-depleted T cells, or PBMCs. HLA class I and class II types, where available, came from metadata supplied by the sample provider rather than from assay-based typing. Samples came from the ongoing ImmuneRACE study (first 160 participants) plus 1,254 subjects from 6 global collaborators. Deeply sampled blood TCRbeta repertoires from subjects exposed to, actively infected with, or recovered from COVID-19 were included in the dataset. A freely available public database, intended as a resource for researchers studying the immune response to SARS-CoV-2, is where the repertoires were released.

The CDR3 starts with the cysteine, ends with the phenylalanine, and has 12 residues. The read is trimmed to its CDR3 DNA, 36 bases read in frame from base 1. Germline trimming amounts to 7 bases on V and 4 bases on J, with 3 as the count of junction bases outside the gene matches. Sequences MDHEN (CDR1) and SYDVKM (CDR2) are obtained from the germline V gene. On this clone: No cognate antigen has been identified for it. Per-base quality was not reported, and no clone a single base away is much larger than it.

TCRbeta CDR3 regions were amplified from genomic DNA by means of the immunoSEQ Assay, a bias-controlled multiplex PCR. As for how the authors treated the data: Nucleated cell counts per sample were estimated from amplification of reference gene primers within the assay. To quantify the absolute abundance of each unique TCRbeta CDR3 rearrangement, sequence reads were collapsed and filtered. For each sample, productive Simpson clonality was calculated by taking the square root of Simpson's diversity index across productive rearrangements. TCRdb re-hosts the immuneACCESS table, in-frame sequences only. Its copies lack some clones; in the studies checked, an unresolved V gene accounts for under half of them, and the cause for the rest is not known. D and trimming were read from the DNA, whereas the V and J calls and clone size are those reported in that table. The sample table holds around 100,000 clones, of which just under 85% were seen once. The top ten constitute more than 3% of the sample.

Here is what the overall study found, with its caveats: The quantity of clinical and demographic metadata differed by source and by participant and was supplied without curation.

Whole blood was collected in K2EDTA tubes by collaborating institutions according to the institutions' own protocols. For TCRbeta analysis, collaborator samples were shipped as frozen whole blood, as isolated PBMCs, or as DNA extracted from either sample type. The material sequenced was peripheral blood. The TCR comes from a woman older than 75 with active or convalescent COVID-19. The sequence is built from TRBV28 and TRBJ1-2; 7 bases in the junction line up with TRBD1. The DNA sequence is TGTGCCAGCACCGGGACAGCCTATGGCTACACCTTC. Protein translation: CASTGTAYGYTF.